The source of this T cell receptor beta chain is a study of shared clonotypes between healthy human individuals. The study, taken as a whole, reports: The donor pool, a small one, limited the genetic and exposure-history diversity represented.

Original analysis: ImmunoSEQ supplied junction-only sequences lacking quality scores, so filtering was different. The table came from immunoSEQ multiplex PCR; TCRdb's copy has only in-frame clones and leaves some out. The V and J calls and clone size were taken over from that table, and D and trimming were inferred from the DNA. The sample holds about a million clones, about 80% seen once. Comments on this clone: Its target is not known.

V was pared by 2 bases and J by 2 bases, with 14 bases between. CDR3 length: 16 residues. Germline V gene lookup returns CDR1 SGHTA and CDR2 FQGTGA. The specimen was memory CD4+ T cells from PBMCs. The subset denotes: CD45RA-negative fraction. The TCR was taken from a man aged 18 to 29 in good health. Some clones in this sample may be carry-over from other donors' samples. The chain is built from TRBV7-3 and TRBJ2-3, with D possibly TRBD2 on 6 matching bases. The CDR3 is CASSLGRDPLTDTQYF. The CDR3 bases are TGTGCCAGCAGCTTAGGGCGGGATCCACTCACAGATACGCAGTATTTT. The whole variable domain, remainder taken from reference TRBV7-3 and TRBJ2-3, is GAGVSQTPSNKVTEKGKYVELRCDPISGHTALYWYRQSLGQGPEFLIYFQGTGAADDSGLPNDRFFAVRPEGSVSTLKIQRTERGDSAVYLCASSLGRDPLTDTQYFGPGTRLTVL.